This T cell receptor beta chain was captured in a study of tumor T cells in aggressive B-cell lymphoma. Produced via immunoSEQ multiplex PCR; TCRdb's table is partial and in-frame only. The sample lists 5,500 to 7,500 clones, approximately 86% occurring once. The J segment lost 1 base and the V segment lost 5 bases, leaving 7 bases of the junction unmatched. From germline, CDR1 is SEHNR and CDR2 FQNEAQ (reference sequence). This CDR3 comprises 16 residues. The chain uses TRBV7-9 and TRBJ2-5, with 10 positions matching TRBD2. The source is an adult with diffuse large B cell lymphoma. Some clones in this sample may be carry-over from other donors' samples. The specimen sequenced was tumor tissue. In DNA form, the CDR3 reads TGTGCCAGCAGCATCGCCAGGACTAGCGGCCAAGAGACCCAGTACTTC. Protein product: CASSIARTSGQETQYF.